This T cell receptor beta chain was observed in a study of cytomegalovirus exposure and HLA in healthy donors. Regarding the study as a whole: It emerged from a later analysis that several of the most significant clusters appeared to be linked to common viral pathogens.

The PCR ran on 60 Vbeta and 13 Jbeta primers. Sequencing was performed with immunoSEQ multiplex PCR; in TCRdb, only in-frame clones are kept and a portion is missing. This sample has 100,000 or so clones; roughly 85% occur once, and the top ten carry approximately 3.9%. The CDR3 sequence is 16 residues long. CDR1 is SGHTA and CDR2 is FQGNSA in the germline V gene. The V and J ends lost 2 bases and 9 bases respectively, with 20 bases between them. To note about this clone: Its cognate antigen is unknown.

The origin of this receptor is a man aged 25 to 40 in good health and CMV-seronegative. The specimen was PBMCs. The chain carries TRBV7-2 and TRBJ2-1, with a weak D call TRBD2 (5 bases). The chain's CDR3 is CASSLKSASSLGEQFF. The CDR3 DNA reads TGTGCCAGCAGCTTAAAGTCGGCTAGCAGCCTGGGTGAGCAGTTCTTC.